The 30 T cell receptor beta chains below come from one sample, sequenced in a study of blood T cell repertoires in COVID-19. Clones were read by immunoSEQ multiplex PCR, and TCRdb kept only the in-frame ones, dropping some. The sample records approximately 150,000 clones, around 76% being singletons. Input material: peripheral blood. The receptors originated from a woman aged 70-85 years with acute or convalescent COVID-19.

The chain uses TRBV19 and TRBJ1-2; 8 bases align to TRBD1. The germline CDR1 and CDR2 sequences are LNHDA and SQIVND (reference sequence). The V and J ends lost 5 bases and 5 bases, in that order; junction bases with no gene match: 10. The CDR3 runs to 15 residues. CDR3 loop: CASSPGWDRTYGYTF. The CDR3 nucleotides are TGTGCCAGTAGTCCGGGTTGGGACAGGACTTATGGCTACACCTTC.

The chain uses TRBV18 and TRBJ1-1; the match to TRBD1 covers 7 bases. The CDR3 extends over 15 amino acids. After removal of 4 bases from V and 7 bases from J, the junction contained 12 bases not matched to a gene. CDR1 KGHSH and CDR2 LQKENI come from the germline V gene. For the CDR3, the DNA is TGTGCCAGCTCACTTCGGGACGACAGGGCAAATGAAGCTTTCTTT. It yields the protein CASSLRDDRANEAFF. Using reference TRBV18 and TRBJ1-1 for the parts outside the CDR3, the full variable domain is NAGVMQNPRHLVRRRGQEARLRCSPMKGHSHVYWYRQLPEEGLKFMVYLQKENIIDESGMPKERFSAEFPKEGPSILRIQQVVRGDSAAYFCASSLRDDRANEAFFGQGTRLTVV.

This clone was detected once. V usage is TRBV30 and J usage is TRBJ1-4; D ambiguous. The CDR3 is made up of 15 amino acids. Germline lookup yields CDR1 GTSNPN and CDR2 SVGIG (reference sequence). Trimming took off 0 bases at V and 8 bases at J, with 16 bases between the two ends. CDR3 coding DNA: TGTGCCTGGAGTGTACTGTTTATAGATCAAGAAAAACTGTTTTTT. Translation: CAWSVLFIDQEKLFF.

The chain has TRBV5-6 and TRBJ1-2; TRBD1 matches 8 bases. The junction had 3 bases not matched to a gene; V was cut back by 1 base and J by 4 bases. Per the germline V gene, CDR1 is SGHDT and CDR2 is YYEEEE. The CDR3 covers 14 residues. The CDR3 nucleotides read TGTGCCAGCAGCTTGTCGGACAGGGTCTATGGCTACACCTTC. This translates into CASSLSDRVYGYTF.

This clone has just a few counts. The chain has TRBV30 and TRBJ2-3, with D possibly being TRBD2 (6 bases). The germline V and J ends were trimmed by 1 base and 2 bases, with 16 bases remaining between them. The CDR3 has 16 amino acids. Germline assignment: CDR1 GTSNPN and CDR2 SVGIG (reference sequence). The CDR3 here is CAWSAPGSGYTDTQYF. Here the CDR3 DNA reads TGTGCCTGGAGTGCCCCGGGGAGCGGGTACACAGATACGCAGTATTTT.

V usage is TRBV9 and J usage is TRBJ2-5; TRBD2 aligns across 8 bases. This CDR3 has 14 amino acids. With V trimmed by 4 bases and J by 3 bases, 5 bases remained unmatched. Germline-derived CDR1 and CDR2 are SGDLS and YYNGEE. The CDR3 is CASSLQAGEETQYF. CDR3 bases: TGTGCCAGCAGCCTCCAAGCGGGGGAAGAGACCCAGTACTTC.

This clone occurred a few times. The chain employs TRBV18 and TRBJ1-1; D ambiguous. Germline V gives CDR1 KGHSH, CDR2 LQKENI. The CDR3 consists of 13 residues. Trimming shortened V by 6 bases and J by 1 base, and 9 bases separated the two germline ends. The DNA of the CDR3 is TGTGCCAGCTCCCGAGATCAGAACACTGAAGCTTTCTTT. As protein: CASSRDQNTEAFF.

The V gene is TRBV4-1, the J gene TRBJ1-5; D gene unclear. The V gene's germline CDR1 is MGHRA and CDR2 YSYEKL. Trimming removed 1 base at V and 0 bases at J, with 13 bases between. This CDR3 region has 17 residues. Written as DNA, the CDR3 is TGCGCCAGCAGCCAAGCTGTACAGCTTTATAGCAATCAGCCCCAGCATTTT. It encodes CASSQAVQLYSNQPQHF.

This chain uses TRBV5-4 with TRBJ2-7, with D hard to call. The CDR3 is 12 amino acids. Between the trimmed V and J ends, which lost 0 bases and 6 bases, there was a span of 7 bases. Germline V gene lookup returns CDR1 SGHNT and CDR2 YYREEE (reference sequence). The CDR3 DNA reads TGTGCCAGCAGCTTGGTTGGCCTCGAGCAGTACTTC. Protein product: CASSLVGLEQYF. Complete variable domain (other parts from reference TRBV5-4 and TRBJ2-7): ETGVTQSPTHLIKTRGQQVTLRCSSQSGHNTVSWYQQALGQGPQFIFQYYREEENGRGNFPPRFSGLQFPNYSSELNVNALELDDSALYLCASSLVGLEQYFGPGTRLTVT.

This chain links TRBV24-1 with TRBJ2-7; tentatively, D is TRBD2 (5 bases). Trimming removed 3 bases from V and 6 bases from J, with 11 bases in between. The length of the CDR3 is 13 residues. Germline V gene sequence: CDR1 KGHDR, CDR2 SFDVKD. The CDR3 sequence is CATSDPFSGEQYF. CDR3 in DNA: TGTGCCACCAGTGATCCTTTCAGCGGCGAGCAGTACTTC.

This clone has just a few counts. The rearrangement joins TRBV19 to TRBJ2-1, with D possibly matching TRBD1 (5 bases). The CDR3 consists of 13 residues. Trimming removed 5 bases from V and 8 bases from J, with 13 bases in between. Looked up from germline, CDR1 is LNHDA and CDR2 is SQIVND (reference sequence). CDR3 in amino acids: CASSLGHFDEQFF. The CDR3 coding sequence is TGTGCCAGTAGTCTCGGACACTTCGATGAGCAGTTCTTC.

This clone was counted a few times. The chain employs TRBV15 and TRBJ2-7; D is ambiguous. V was cut by 0 bases and J by 7 bases, with 10 bases left in between. The germline gives CDR1 LNHNV, CDR2 YYDKDF (reference sequence). This CDR3 comprises 13 residues. The CDR3 coding sequence is TGTGCCACCAGCAGAGATCAAGATAGAGAGCAGTACTTC. Its translation: CATSRDQDREQYF.

This chain links TRBV28 with TRBJ1-4, with D tentatively TRBD1 (5 bases). The CDR3 loop spans 14 amino acids. V lost 5 bases and J 7 bases, leaving 14 bases between the germline ends. Germline CDR1 reads MDHEN; CDR2 reads SYDVKM. The CDR3 loop reads CASSLPTVPEKLFF. In nucleotides, the CDR3 is TGTGCCAGCAGTCTCCCGACAGTACCTGAAAAACTGTTTTTT.

This sequence joins TRBV4-3 and TRBJ1-2, with D unresolved. There are 14 residues in the CDR3. The germline gives CDR1 LGHNA, CDR2 YSLEER. The V end was cut by 0 bases, the J end by 5 bases, with 10 bases between. CDR3 residues: CASSQDSGSYGYTF. CDR3 nucleotide sequence: TGCGCCAGCAGCCAAGATTCCGGGTCTTATGGCTACACCTTC.

The chain carries TRBV6-1 and TRBJ1-2; the match to TRBD1 covers 7 bases. Germline V CDR1 and CDR2: MNHNS, SASEGT. Trimming removed 0 bases from V and 4 bases from J; junction bases left unmatched: 5. CDR3 length: 15 residues. CDR3 in amino acids: CASSEARQGIYGYTF. The CDR3 coding sequence is TGTGCCAGCAGTGAAGCACGACAGGGCATCTATGGCTACACCTTC.

The chain couples TRBV5-1 to TRBJ1-4, with 9 bases identical to TRBD1. Germline trimming cut 4 bases from V and 8 bases from J; bases unmatched to any gene: 6. Germline V gene data show CDR1 as SGHRS and CDR2 as YFSETQ. CDR3 length equals 14 residues. CDR3 sequence reads: CASSAGTGKEKLFF. Written as DNA, the CDR3 is TGCGCCAGCAGCGCCGGGACAGGGAAAGAAAAACTGTTTTTT.

The chain carries TRBV6-1 and TRBJ2-5; 7 nucleotides line up with TRBD1. The CDR3 runs to 17 residues. Germline CDR1 and CDR2: MNHNS and SASEGT. V trimming: 4 bases; J trimming: 0 bases; junction bases outside the gene matches: 11. The CDR3, as DNA: TGTGCCAGCAGTGCCCGAACCTTAGACAGGGACCAAGAGACCCAGTACTTC. Translated, it gives CASSARTLDRDQETQYF.

This chain links TRBV29-1 with TRBJ1-1; 8 nucleotides match TRBD1. CDR1 and CDR2 (germline): SQVTM, ANQGSEA. V shed 4 bases, J shed 1 base, and the junction held 5 bases outside the gene matches. The CDR3 length is 14 residues. CDR3: CSVAFGQGNTEAFF. CDR3 bases: TGCAGCGTTGCCTTTGGACAGGGGAACACTGAAGCTTTCTTT.

The chain recombines TRBV3-1 (or the pseudogene TRBV3-2) with TRBJ2-7; no clear D gene. Trimming left V 4 bases short and J 4 bases short, with 14 bases between. The CDR3 totals 14 residues. Germline V lookup: CDR1 LGHDT, CDR2 YNNKEL (reference sequence). The CDR3 DNA reads as TGTGCCAGCAGCCCCGCCCAGGCCCGGTACGAGCAGTACTTC. Translated, it gives CASSPAQARYEQYF.

The chain employs TRBV2 and TRBJ1-1, with 8 bases aligning to TRBD1. Germline V lookup: CDR1 SNHLY, CDR2 FYNNEI. Losses at the gene ends were 8 bases for V and 9 bases for J; bases not matched to a gene: 8. This CDR3 region has 12 residues. CDR3: CASHRQGPQAFF. Written as DNA, the CDR3 is TGTGCCAGCCATAGACAGGGGCCCCAAGCTTTCTTT.

This chain joins TRBV7-2 and TRBJ1-2; D possibly corresponds to TRBD1 (5 bases). V lost 4 bases and J lost 4, with 16 bases in between. Germline CDR1 is SGHTA and CDR2 is FQGNSA. The CDR3 is made up of 15 amino acids. CDR3 residues: CASSSTTLTVYGYTF. The CDR3 nucleotides read TGTGCCAGCAGCTCTACCACCTTGACAGTCTATGGCTACACCTTC.

V is TRBV10-2 and J is TRBJ1-2; 7 nucleotides agree with TRBD1. The V gene end was trimmed by 6 bases and the J gene end by 6 bases; junction bases not matched to a gene: 4. The CDR3 has 12 residues. The germline CDR1 and CDR2 sequences are WSHSY and SAAADI. CDR3 DNA sequence: TGCGCCAGCAGGCCCGGGACAGATGGCTACACCTTC. Translated, it gives CASRPGTDGYTF.

In its sample, this clone was seen a few times. The chain carries TRBV28 and TRBJ1-2; 7 bases map to TRBD1. This CDR3 region has 12 residues. CDR1 is MDHEN, CDR2 SYDVKM, per germline. Trimming at V came to 6 bases and at J to 9 bases, leaving 7 bases not matched to a gene. CDR3 amino acids: CASRPDRTRYTF. CDR3 coding DNA: TGTGCCAGCAGGCCGGACAGGACTCGCTACACCTTC.

The chain employs TRBV7-3 and TRBJ2-1; a weak D match, TRBD2 (5 bases). V was clipped by 5 bases and J by 3 bases, with 8 bases between them. Germline V gene data show CDR1 as SGHTA and CDR2 as FQGTGA. The CDR3 has 13 amino acids. The CDR3 region has the DNA TGTGCCAGCAGCCCTGACTACTACAATGAGCAGTTCTTC. Protein: CASSPDYYNEQFF.

The CDR3, as DNA: TGTGCCAGCAGTCACCGAGGACAGGGAATCGCCGAGCAGTACTTC. Encoded protein: CASSHRGQGIAEQYF. The chain carries TRBV28 and TRBJ2-7; 8 bases agree with TRBD1. CDR1 and CDR2 (germline): MDHEN, SYDVKM. J was trimmed by 6 bases and V by 5 bases; bases with no gene match: 12. This CDR3 is built from 15 residues. Variable domain in full (rest from reference TRBV28 and TRBJ2-7): DVKVTQSSRYLVKRTGEKVFLECVQDMDHENMFWYRQDPGLGLRLIYFSYDVKMKEKGDIPEGYSVSREKKERFSLILESASTNQTSMYLCASSHRGQGIAEQYFGPGTRLTVT.

This clone was seen only a few times. This chain joins TRBV29-1 and TRBJ2-1, with a possible D match to TRBD2 (6 bases). V was trimmed by 6 bases and J by 3 bases, leaving 12 bases between them. The CDR3 runs 13 residues. Germline CDR1 is SQVTM and CDR2 is ANQGSEA. The CDR3 loop reads CSVVADLYNEQFF. CDR3 coding DNA: TGCAGCGTCGTAGCGGATCTCTACAATGAGCAGTTCTTC.

V and J are TRBV11-3 and TRBJ2-1, with 12 nucleotides matching TRBD2. This CDR3 has 16 residues. In germline, CDR1 is SGHNT, CDR2 YENEEA. J lost 4 bases, V lost 1 base, and 2 bases had no gene match. CDR3 loop: CASSLGTSGVYNEQFF. The CDR3 DNA reads TGTGCCAGCAGCTTAGGGACTAGCGGGGTATACAATGAGCAGTTCTTC.

This clone was observed once. The CDR3 sequence is CASSQRGFGRLRGYTF. CDR3 coding DNA: TGTGCCAGCAGCCAGAGGGGCTTCGGGAGACTGCGGGGCTACACCTTC. This chain links TRBV13 with TRBJ1-2, with D tentatively TRBD1 (5 bases). CDR1 is PRHDT and CDR2 is FYEKMQ in the germline V gene (reference sequence). Between the trimmed V and J ends, which lost 5 bases and 8 bases, there was a span of 24 bases. There are 16 residues in the CDR3.

The chain couples TRBV5-1 to TRBJ1-2, with D possibly being TRBD1 (5 bases). The CDR3 loop spans 16 amino acids. Looked up from germline, CDR1 is SGHRS and CDR2 is YFSETQ. With 5 bases removed from V and 4 bases from J, the gap between germline ends came to 21 bases. CDR3 sequence reads: CASRMAAGQSSYGYTF. In DNA, the CDR3 is TGCGCCAGCAGAATGGCAGCTGGACAAAGTTCCTATGGCTACACCTTC. Filled out from reference TRBV5-1 and TRBJ1-2, the complete variable domain reads KAGVTQTPRYLIKTRGQQVTLSCSPISGHRSVSWYQQTPGQGLQFLFEYFSETQRNKGNFPGRFSGRQFSNSRSEMNVSTLELGDSALYLCASRMAAGQSSYGYTFGSGTRLTVV.

The chain employs TRBV3-1 (or the pseudogene TRBV3-2) and TRBJ2-5; 9 bases map to TRBD2. V shed 3 bases, J shed 5 bases, and the junction held 7 bases outside the gene matches. This CDR3 contains 15 residues. Germline values: CDR1 LGHDT, CDR2 YNNKEL (reference sequence). In nucleotides, the CDR3 is TGTGCCAGCAGCCAGAATCCCGCGGGAGGGGAGACCCAGTACTTC. It is translated as CASSQNPAGGETQYF.